This entry concerns a single T cell receptor (beta chain). This sample was included in a study of blood T cell repertoires in COVID-19. About the study: Sample material is recorded as cDNA or gDNA derived from T cells, B-cell-depleted T cells, or PBMCs.

Clones were sequenced by immunoSEQ multiplex PCR, and TCRdb holds only the in-frame ones, with some missing. The data hold around 99,000 clones, with around 74% observed a single time. V shed 1 base and J shed 0 bases, with 7 bases lying between them. The V gene's germline CDR1 is SGHAT and CDR2 FQDESV (reference sequence). The CDR3 is made up of 14 amino acids. The sequenced sample consisted of peripheral blood. The source is a woman of 80 years or more with active or convalescent COVID-19. The chain combines TRBV11-1 with TRBJ2-7; D gene ambiguous. The CDR3 sequence is CASSLESGSYEQYF. In nucleotides, the CDR3 is TGTGCCAGCAGCTTAGAGAGTGGCTCCTACGAGCAGTACTTC.